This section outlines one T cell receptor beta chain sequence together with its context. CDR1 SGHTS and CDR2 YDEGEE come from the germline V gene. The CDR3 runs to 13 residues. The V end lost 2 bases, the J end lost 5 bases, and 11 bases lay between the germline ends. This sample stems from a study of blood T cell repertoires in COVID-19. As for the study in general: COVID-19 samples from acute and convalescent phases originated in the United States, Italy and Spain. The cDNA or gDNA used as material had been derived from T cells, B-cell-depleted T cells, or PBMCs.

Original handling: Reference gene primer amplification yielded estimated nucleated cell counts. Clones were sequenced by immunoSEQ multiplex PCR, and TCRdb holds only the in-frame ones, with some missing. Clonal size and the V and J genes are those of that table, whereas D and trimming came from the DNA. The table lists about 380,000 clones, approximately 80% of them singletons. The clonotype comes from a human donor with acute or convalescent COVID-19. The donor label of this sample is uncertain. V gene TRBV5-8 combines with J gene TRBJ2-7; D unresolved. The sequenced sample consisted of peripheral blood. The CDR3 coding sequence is TGTGCCAGCAGCTTACAGTTTCCCCACGAGCAGTACTTC. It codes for CASSLQFPHEQYF.